The 31 T cell receptor beta chains listed next were all sequenced from one sample in a study of molecular identifiers for immune sequencing clone quantification. A single record per CDR3 protein comes from TCRdb applying MiXCR to the PCR reads. The sample carries approximately 680,000 distinct CDR3 sequences, roughly 25% recorded once. Sequenced material: naive CD8+ T cells from blood, with Jurkat cell RNA spiked in. Specified subset: FACS-sorted CD8+CD4-CCR7+CD45RA+ naive T cells. The receptors shown here come from a human donor in good health. Some libraries in this study had Jurkat cell RNA spiked in.

CDR3: CASSPPTGDTEAFF. In nucleotides, the CDR3 is TGTGCCAGCAGCCCCCCAACCGGGGACACTGAAGCTTTCTTT. The V call is TRBV9, the J call TRBJ1-1; D is unresolved. This CDR3 contains 14 residues. The germline CDR1 and CDR2 sequences are SGDLS and YYNGEE. Trimming left V 4 bases short and J 3 bases short, with 13 bases between.

With regard to this clonotype: A much larger clone sits a single nucleotide away, making a read error possible. This chain joins TRBV27 and TRBJ2-7; the D gene is possibly TRBD2 (5 bases). This CDR3 has 13 residues. Germline CDR1 reads MNHEY; CDR2 reads SMNVEV (reference sequence). CDR3 residues: CASSLSSIRELYF. CDR3 DNA: TGTGCCAGCAGTTTATCGTCCATTAGGGAGCTGTACTTC.

The genes are TRBV4-3 and TRBJ2-7; 7 bases fit TRBD1. Germline V gene lookup returns CDR1 LGHNA and CDR2 YSLEER. The CDR3 spans 16 residues. After removal of 0 bases from V and 1 base from J, the junction contained 6 bases not matched to a gene. The CDR3, as DNA: TGCGCCAGCAGCCAAGATTCGGGACAGAGTTCCTACGAGCAGTACTTC. Protein product: CASSQDSGQSSYEQYF.

About this clonotype: At one end the junction does not follow the germline gene, possibly because of a read error. The CDR3 DNA reads as TGCGCCAGCAGCTTCCGTGGAGGGGGGGCGCAGTACTTC. Translated, it gives CASSFRGGGAQYF. The V gene is TRBV7-3, the J gene TRBJ2-7; tentative D call: TRBD2 (7 bases). Germline V gives CDR1 SGHTA, CDR2 FQGTGA. CDR3 length: 13 residues.

This chain links TRBV21-1 with TRBJ2-7. TRBV21-1 is designated a pseudogene. This CDR3 spans 13 amino acids. CDR3: CASQDASSYEQYF. DNA for the CDR3: TGTGCCAGCCAGGACGCAAGCTCCTACGAGCAGTACTTC.

The V gene is TRBV4-1, the J gene TRBJ1-2, with D perhaps matching TRBD1 (5 bases). The CDR3 is made up of 16 amino acids. The germline V gene has CDR1 MGHRA and CDR2 YSYEKL. V lost 0 bases to trimming and J lost 5 bases, with 16 bases between them. For the CDR3, the DNA is TGCGCCAGCAGCCAAGAGATGGCAGGGCCCCTTTATGGCTACACCTTC. This codes for CASSQEMAGPLYGYTF.

As for this clonotype: This likely came from a read error, as a far larger clone is one base away. This CDR3 fails to terminate in the conserved phenylalanine or tryptophan, so it likely reflects a read error. V gene TRBV11-2 combines with J gene TRBJ2-3, with D possibly being TRBD2 (5 bases). This CDR3 region has 14 residues. Germline V CDR1 and CDR2: SGHAT, FQNNGV. The germline V and J ends were trimmed by 1 base and 2 bases, with 7 bases remaining between them. CDR3 loop: CASSLVGVTDTQYV. Written as DNA, the CDR3 is TGTGCCAGCAGCTTAGTGGGAGTCACAGATACGCAGTATGTT.

This clonotype was counted ten times or more. The rearrangement uses TRBV4-1 and TRBJ2-3; D not resolved. The CDR3 length is 16 residues. The ends were cut back, 2 bases at V and 2 bases at J, with 14 bases in the middle. Germline CDR1 is MGHRA and CDR2 is YSYEKL. The CDR3 here is CASSQNPGGYTDTQYF. As DNA, the CDR3 is TGCGCCAGCAGCCAAAATCCTGGCGGCTACACAGATACGCAGTATTTT.

This chain uses TRBV7-6 with TRBJ2-6, with unresolved D. Trimming shortened V by 2 bases and J by 0 bases, and 5 bases separated the two germline ends. This CDR3 has 15 amino acids. Per the germline V gene, CDR1 is SGHVS and CDR2 is FNYEAQ. The CDR3 region is CASSLTDSGANVLTF. As DNA, the CDR3 is TGTGCCAGCAGCTTAACCGACTCTGGGGCCAACGTCCTGACTTTC.

On this clonotype: A read error may account for a junction end that differs from germline. The V and J genes are TRBV6-5 and TRBJ2-2; the D gene could be TRBD1 or TRBD2 (5 bases each). This CDR3 region has 13 residues. CDR1 is MNHEY, CDR2 SVGAGI, per germline. CDR3 sequence (DNA): TGTGCCAGCAGTTACTCGAACACCGGGGCGCTGTTTTTT. It specifies CASSYSNTGALFF.

This clonotype showed up just a few times. The J gene is TRBJ2-1, the V gene TRBV24-1; TRBD1 aligns across 9 bases. CDR3 length equals 14 residues. V dropped 6 bases and J dropped 5; count of bases not matched to a gene: 4. Germline CDR1 and CDR2: KGHDR and SFDVKD. The CDR3 here is CATSRGQGHNEQFF. As DNA, the CDR3 is TGTGCCACCAGTCGCGGACAGGGGCACAATGAGCAGTTCTTC.

The V gene is TRBV4-3, the J gene TRBJ1-1; D is unresolved. This CDR3 is 16 amino acids long. Germline V gives CDR1 LGHNA, CDR2 YSLEER. Trimming shortened V by 1 base and J by 1 base, and 13 bases separated the two germline ends. CDR3: CASSQGSAGPNTEAFF. DNA of the CDR3: TGCGCCAGCAGCCAAGGATCAGCAGGCCCGAACACTGAAGCTTTCTTT.

In the case of this clonotype: A read error may produce the germline difference seen at one junction end. V and J are TRBV6-2 or TRBV6-3 and TRBJ2-2, with D perhaps assigned TRBD1 or TRBD2 (5 bases each). Germline CDR1 is MNHEY and CDR2 is SVGEGT. This CDR3 comprises 16 residues. The DNA of the CDR3 is TGTGCCAGCAGTTCCTTCGACAGAGCCGGGACCGGGGAGCTGTATTTT. Translation gives CASSSFDRAGTGELYF.

This clonotype has a count of ten or more. As DNA, the CDR3 is TGTGCCAGCAGCCCTACCGGGTTGGGCGGGAGTTATGATACGCAGTATTTT. Its translation is CASSPTGLGGSYDTQYF. The chain recombines TRBV13 with TRBJ2-3, with 7 positions matching TRBD2. This CDR3 has 17 residues. The ends lost 5 bases at V and 6 bases at J; junction bases unmatched: 17. CDR1 is PRHDT and CDR2 is FYEKMQ in the germline V gene (reference sequence).

A few counts support this clonotype. The rearrangement uses TRBV5-1 and TRBJ2-5; weak D call: TRBD1 (7 bases). The length of the CDR3 is 16 residues. CDR1 is SGHRS, CDR2 YFSETQ, per germline. The V and J ends lost 3 bases and 0 bases respectively, with 15 bases between them. The CDR3 loop is CASSWTGGAYQETQYF. In DNA, the CDR3 is TGCGCCAGCAGCTGGACAGGAGGGGCCTACCAAGAGACCCAGTACTTC.

This clonotype appeared a few times. The chain uses TRBV5-4 and TRBJ2-7; D unclear. The V and J ends lost 0 bases and 7 bases respectively, with 14 bases between them. Germline lookup yields CDR1 SGHNT and CDR2 YYREEE (reference sequence). The CDR3 consists of 14 residues. The DNA of the CDR3 is TGTGCCAGCAGCTTGGAACAGAATATGGGTGAGCAGTACTTC. It is translated as CASSLEQNMGEQYF.

This clonotype was seen repeatedly, ten times or more. V and J are TRBV13 and TRBJ2-3, with 7 nucleotides matching TRBD2. J was trimmed by 1 base and V by 1 base; bases with no gene match: 8. The CDR3 extends over 17 amino acids. Germline loops: CDR1 PRHDT, CDR2 FYEKMQ (reference sequence). This CDR3 reads CASSLVIAGRGTDTQYF. The CDR3 DNA follows: TGTGCCAGCAGCTTAGTAATAGCGGGTCGGGGCACAGATACGCAGTATTTT.

Points on this clonotype: This clone may be a read error of a much larger clone one base away. The conserved final phenylalanine or tryptophan is absent from the CDR3, which likely points to a read error. This chain connects TRBV7-9 to TRBJ2-7, with 9 bases that match TRBD2. This CDR3 region has 13 residues. Germline CDR1 is SEHNR and CDR2 is FQNEAQ (reference sequence). Trimming at V came to 5 bases and at J to 6 bases, leaving 5 bases not matched to a gene. The CDR3 spells CASSASGVFEQYS. In DNA form, the CDR3 reads TGTGCCAGCAGCGCTAGCGGGGTCTTCGAGCAGTACTCC.

A few counts support this clonotype. The chain links TRBV29-1 to TRBJ1-3; the D is unclear. The CDR3 extends over 13 amino acids. Trimming removed 4 bases at V and 7 bases at J, with 14 bases between. Germline values: CDR1 SQVTM, CDR2 ANQGSEA. The CDR3 nucleotides read TGCAGCGTTGTTAAGGGAGATTTCAACACCATATATTTT. Protein sequence: CSVVKGDFNTIYF.

Concerning this clonotype: This may come from a read error, since a much larger clone is one base off. The chain is built from TRBV30 and TRBJ2-1; D is perhaps TRBD2 (5 bases). CDR1 GTSNPN and CDR2 SVGIG come from the germline V gene (reference sequence). The CDR3 length is 18 residues. The CDR3 coding sequence is TGTGCCTGGAGTGTACGGGCAGGTCCGCCCTTAGACTACAATGAGCAGCTCTTC. Its translation is CAWSVRAGPPLDYNEQLF.

In its sample, this clonotype was seen many times. This chain links TRBV4-3 with TRBJ2-5, with D hard to call. Trimming shortened V by 2 bases and J by 1 base, and 11 bases separated the two germline ends. Per germline, CDR1 LGHNA and CDR2 YSLEER. CDR3 length equals 15 residues. DNA for the CDR3: TGCGCCAGCAGCCAAAGTCCGCTCAGCCAAGAGACCCAGTACTTC. Translation gives CASSQSPLSQETQYF.

This clonotype was counted between two and nine times. The chain carries TRBV4-3 and TRBJ2-5; 11 bases are shared with TRBD2. The CDR3 spans 16 residues. Germline loops: CDR1 LGHNA, CDR2 YSLEER. The V and J ends lost 4 bases and 5 bases, in that order; junction bases with no gene match: 9. CDR3 DNA sequence: TGCGCCAGCAGCCCCGCCCTACTAGCGGGAGAGGAGACCCAGTACTTC. Encoded protein: CASSPALLAGEETQYF.

A note on this clonotype: One base away lies a much larger clone, so this may be a sequencing read error. The rearrangement uses TRBV6-2 or TRBV6-3 and TRBJ2-2; D uncertain. This CDR3 contains 15 residues. Germline loops: CDR1 MNHEY, CDR2 SVGEGT. The CDR3 DNA reads as TGTGCCAGCAGTTTGAAACCCCCGAACCCCGGGGAGCTGTTTTTT. This gives the protein CASSLKPPNPGELFF.

This clonotype was counted between two and nine times. The genes are TRBV12-3 or TRBV12-4 and TRBJ2-5, with a tentative D call TRBD2 (6 bases). This CDR3 region has 14 residues. V dropped 6 bases and J dropped 4 bases, with 15 bases sitting between them. This CDR3 reads CASRDGGSGETQYF. The CDR3 DNA sequence: TGTGCCAGCAGAGACGGGGGTAGCGGAGAGACCCAGTACTTC.

The table lists this clonotype with a count of one. Being one base from a much bigger clone, this may be a read error. The J gene is TRBJ1-2, the V gene TRBV27; D not resolved. Trimming shortened V by 3 bases and J by 4 bases, and 15 bases separated the two germline ends. The germline V gene has CDR1 MNHEY and CDR2 SMNVEV (reference sequence). This CDR3 is 15 amino acids long. This chain's CDR3 is CASSLERSNLYGYTF. In DNA form, the CDR3 reads TGTGCCAGCAGTTTGGAAAGGAGCAACCTCTATGGCTACACCTTC.

This clonotype showed up many times. The chain carries TRBV6-2 or TRBV6-3 and TRBJ2-2; D gene ambiguous. This CDR3 is built from 14 residues. V lost 0 bases and J lost 1, with 3 bases in between. Germline-derived CDR1 and CDR2 are MNHEY and SVGEGT. CDR3 DNA: TGTGCCAGCAGTTACTCCGGGAACACCGGGGAGCTGTTTTTT. This gives the protein CASSYSGNTGELFF.

This clonotype was seen repeatedly, ten times or more. The gene calls are TRBV7-9 and TRBJ2-3; 12 nucleotides line up with TRBD2. The ends lost 5 bases at V and 0 bases at J; junction bases unmatched: 12. The length of the CDR3 is 19 residues. Per germline, CDR1 SEHNR and CDR2 FQNEAQ (reference sequence). CDR3 in amino acids: CASSPQLAGGTLSTDTQYF. The CDR3 DNA reads as TGTGCCAGCAGCCCCCAACTAGCGGGAGGCACCTTGAGCACAGATACGCAGTATTTT. Complete variable domain (other parts from reference TRBV7-9 and TRBJ2-3): DTGVSQNPRHKITKRGQNVTFRCDPISEHNRLYWYRQTLGQGPEFLTYFQNEAQLEKSRLLSDRFSAERPKGSFSTLEIQRTEQGDSAMYLCASSPQLAGGTLSTDTQYFGPGTRLTVL.

About this clonotype itself: A read error is possible here, since a much larger clone lies one base away. The chain links TRBV5-1 to TRBJ2-5; D gene unclear. CDR3 length: 13 residues. CDR1 is SGHRS and CDR2 is YFSETQ in the germline V gene. This chain's CDR3 is CASSLWGQGTQYF. DNA of the CDR3: TGCGCCAGCAGCTTGTGGGGTCAAGGGACCCAGTACTTC.

V is TRBV20-1 and J is TRBJ2-1; 8 bases align to TRBD1. Germline CDR1 reads DFQATT; CDR2 reads SNEGSKA (reference sequence). V was pared by 4 bases and J by 7 bases, with 9 bases of the junction left unmatched. The CDR3 loop spans 14 amino acids. The CDR3 nucleotides read TGCAGTGCTAAGGACAGGGAGGTATGGAATGAGCAGTTCTTC. Translating gives CSAKDREVWNEQFF.

This clonotype was found many times. This chain joins TRBV3-1 and TRBJ2-5; 10 nucleotides align to TRBD1. CDR1 and CDR2 (germline): LGHDT, YNNKEL (reference sequence). The CDR3 consists of 16 residues. With V trimmed by 4 bases and J by 0 bases, 5 bases remained unmatched. The CDR3 is CASSPTDRGYQETQYF. The CDR3 nucleotides read TGTGCCAGCAGCCCGACGGACAGGGGGTACCAAGAGACCCAGTACTTC.

There are many counts of this clonotype. V usage is TRBV29-1 and J usage is TRBJ1-1; the D gene is possibly TRBD1 (5 bases). Looked up from germline, CDR1 is SQVTM and CDR2 is ANQGSEA. This CDR3 spans 11 amino acids. The V end lost 4 bases, the J end lost 4 bases, and 7 bases lay between the germline ends. The CDR3 region has the DNA TGCAGCGTTGGAAGGGGCACTGAAGCTTTCTTT. Protein product: CSVGRGTEAFF.